This T cell receptor beta chain emerged from a study of T-cell reconstitution after alpha-beta-depleted transplantation in children. Unique molecular identifiers were used to barcode this TCRbeta library. TCRdb passed the PCR reads through MiXCR, listing each CDR3 protein once. This table holds approximately 800,000 distinct CDR3 sequences, 15% to 20% found once. The J segment lost 11 bases and the V segment lost 3 bases, leaving 11 bases of the junction unmatched. The CDR3 consists of 13 residues. The germline V gene encodes CDR1 SGHRS and CDR2 YFSETQ. The starting material was PBMCs, mostly from graft donor cells, obtained 360 days after TCRalphabeta/CD19-depleted stem cell transplant. The receptor was isolated from a male patient younger than 18 who had a stem cell transplant for acute lymphoblastic leukemia, so the T cells may come from the graft donor. The J gene is TRBJ2-7, the V gene TRBV5-1, with 7 nucleotides matching TRBD2. CDR3 DNA: TGCGCCAGCAGCTCAGCCCCTAGGGAGGGCAAGTACTTC. This codes for CASSSAPREGKYF.